This TCR beta chain was sequenced in a study of CD8+CD57+ T cells in acquired aplastic anemia (dated by TCRdb to the late 2010s). Study-level background: A mean of approximately 2.9 ug of DNA, ranging from about 0.19 to 30 ug, was extracted from sorted CD4+ and CD8+ cells. An average of approximately 10 million reads for CD4+ cells and under 12 million reads for CD8+ cells was obtained from healthy donor samples.

Profiling of TCR beta VDJ combinations and CDR3 sequences used genomic DNA as the template. An Illumina HiSeq 2000 was the platform used for TCR repertoire sequencing. The authors' pipeline ran thus. TRBV/TRBJ rearrangement plots, CDR3 size and DJ length profiles, and Simpson's diversity index were used to evaluate the repertoires. Whichever DNA sequence was most abundant in the deep sequencing data was defined as the immunodominant clone. CDR3 amino acid sequences were screened for sharing across subjects and compared with published repertoires and the VDJdb database. TCRdb reanalyzed the raw reads on its own, using fastp at Q25 for trimming and MiXCR for clone calling, and kept in-frame beta chains. CDR3 protein sequences are deduplicated, and each keeps its most common genes and DNA. The V and J calls were not made by the authors but by TCRdb's processing. This sample holds 150,000 or so distinct CDR3 sequences; about 60% were observed only once. The leading ten clones occupy roughly 44% of the sample.

A word on this clonotype: No antigen is known for it. A junction end diverges from the germline sequence, so it may reflect a read error.

The study deep-sequenced TCR repertoires of sorted CD4+ and CD8+ blood T cells from severe aplastic anemia patients and healthy subjects. Ficoll-Paque density gradient centrifugation was used to isolate peripheral blood mononuclear cells. Before DNA extraction, CD4+ and CD8+ T cells were sorted by FACS or by magnetic beads. Study-wide conclusions, independent of this receptor: Although 25 to 30 CD8+ CDR3 sequences were shared by patients and controls, these sequences appeared highly expressed in patients and within the immunodominant clones of patients. No significant difference in CD8+ Simpson's diversity was found between patients and healthy controls (P=0.060).

The CDR3 sequence holds 13 residues, the cysteine and phenylalanine included. CDR3 DNA only is kept here, 39 bases in frame from base 1. According to the germline V gene (reference sequence), CDR1 reads SEHNR and CDR2 reads FQNEAQ. This TCR came from a human donor in good health. Sequencing was performed on sorted CD4+, CD8+, or CD8+CD57+ T cells (not recorded which) from PBMCs. Rearrangement joined TRBV7-9 to TRBJ2-7; TRBD2 agrees with 7 junctional bases. The nucleotide sequence is given as TGTGCCAGCAGCTCCGGGACTACCGTCTTACCCAACTTC. The translation is CASSSGTTVLPNF.